This TCR beta chain came from a study of post-analysis software for immune sequencing data. Regarding the study as a whole: F measure clustering grouped samples strongly by preparation batch. Diversity measured as normalized Chao1 was significantly lower in multiple sclerosis patients than in controls. Controls had lower frequencies than patients of five or six TRBV segments, which included TRBV5-6, TRBV5-1 and TRBV20-1.

Presence of unique molecular identifiers characterized the TCR beta cDNA libraries. Once 1 to 10 million T cells were used, roughly 490,000 cDNA molecules resulted. In TCRdb, the PCR reads were re-called with MiXCR into one record per CDR3 protein. Of some 190,000 distinct CDR3 sequences in the sample, over 25% were seen once. There are 13 residues in the CDR3. Trimming removed 4 bases from V and 5 bases from J, with 11 bases in between. This clonotype was recorded only once. Antigen unknown. This chain uses TRBV12-3 or TRBV12-4 with TRBJ2-5; D might be TRBD1 (6 bases). Sequences were obtained from blood. This TCR was sampled from a girl younger than 18 with multiple sclerosis. The CDR3 DNA reads TGTGCCAGCAGTTCCTCAGGGGCCGAGACCCAGTACTTC. Amino acids: CASSSSGAETQYF.